This is a list of T cell receptor beta chains from one sample in a study of CXCR3-negative and CXCR3-positive naive CD8 T cells. From the 5' RACE reads, TCRdb lists one entry per CDR3 protein and no DNA. The listing contains 90,000 to 95,000 distinct CDR3 sequences. The sequenced sample was naive CXCR3- CD8+ T cells from blood. These receptors all come from a human donor in good health. Some clones in this sample may be carry-over from other donors' samples. Each CDR3 is given with its conserved first and last residue. Fields, in order: V gene, J gene, CDR3 protein.

TRBV7-9,TRBJ1-2,CASSLGTGENGYTF
TRBV6-5,TRBJ2-5,CASSRSARWETQYF
TRBV7-6,TRBJ1-4,CASSWTEANEKLFF
TRBV20-1,TRBJ2-5,CSARGKLAGYRSVEETQYF
TRBV28,TRBJ2-3,CASSPIAGSTDTQYF
TRBV6-2/TRBV6-3,TRBJ2-1,CASRLPGGNEQFF
TRBV28,TRBJ1-1,CASRISLLNTEAFF
TRBV27,TRBJ2-1,CASSLSLAGQNEQFF
TRBV7-2,TRBJ2-1,CASSTGGGEQFF
TRBV14,TRBJ2-2,CASSQDEREVTGELFF
TRBV20-1,TRBJ2-1,CSATTNKDLYNEQFF
TRBV18,TRBJ2-3,CASSPGGSTDTQYF
TRBV10-1,TRBJ1-3,CASSESAGDSGNTIYF
TRBV28,TRBJ2-1,CASSLEGGWDEQFF
TRBV29-1,TRBJ2-3,CSVGGTSGRTDTQYF
TRBV28,TRBJ2-7,CASAPPDRGRYEQYF
TRBV29-1,TRBJ1-1,CSVLPGTNTEAFF
TRBV5-1,TRBJ2-3,CASSSVAGGLADTQYF
TRBV7-9,TRBJ2-5,CASTPGPQETQYF
TRBV29-1,TRBJ2-5,CSAQGLAEETQYF